The TCR beta chain under discussion was sequenced for a study of immune characteristics of hereditary and idiopathic chronic pancreatitis. Background for the entire study: The study examined local immune cells and TCRbeta repertoires in the pancreas in hereditary and idiopathic chronic pancreatitis, using control pancreases from organ donors for comparison. TCRbeta sequencing was performed on 4 or 5 control pancreases, fewer than 10 hereditary chronic pancreatitis pancreases and roughly 6 idiopathic chronic pancreatitis pancreases. The gDNA-based approach was selected because the approach required minimal in vitro experimental manipulation of T cells infiltrating the pancreas. What the research found in general, with its limitations: Chronic pancreatitis caused by alcohol use was excluded from the study. Patient tissue was available only at the time of TPIAT, so disease duration differences may have influenced immune findings. Significantly increased TCRbeta repertoire diversity and reduced clonality were observed in both chronic pancreatitis groups relative to controls. Differences in Vbeta-Jbeta gene family usage, including TRBV10, TRBV19, TRBV23 and TRBV5, were found between hereditary and idiopathic chronic pancreatitis. Numbers of productive TCR rearrangements correlated positively with disease severity scores among over 10 chronic pancreatitis patients.

Including the terminal cysteine and phenylalanine, the CDR3 comprises 16 residues. Of the read, only the CDR3 DNA is kept; its 48 bases are in frame from base 1. Relative to germline, V is 1 base shorter and J is 1 base shorter, with 13 bases between their ends. Taken from the germline V gene (reference sequence), the CDR1 and CDR2 loops are MNHEY and SMNVEV. Patients undergoing total pancreatectomy with islet autotransplantation (TPIAT) were the source of the chronic pancreatitis pancreas tissue. Included chronic pancreatitis patients had no known history of diabetes. For TCRbeta sequencing, genomic DNA was extracted directly from bulk pancreas tissue, without T cell sorting. No particular cause of disease was identified in patients with idiopathic chronic pancreatitis. At two US centers, pancreas tissues from patients and organ donors were collected on a consecutive basis. This clone is identified as medium-sized (0.01 to 0.1%). Its antigen remains unidentified. No base quality information exists; no much larger clone differs at one position.

Library construction relied on the immunoSEQ multiplex PCR assay. From pancreatic genomic DNA, the TCRbeta CDR3 region and adjacent sequences were amplified and sequenced. Regarding the original processing steps: Productive clonality and productive rearrangement counts were measured along with repertoire diversity, which was expressed as a mean normalized Shannon-Wiener index. The nonparametric Mann-Whitney U test was used to compare repertoire metrics between the control and chronic pancreatitis groups. CDR3beta sequences with identical amino acid composition and length across subjects were defined as shared clonotypes. TCRdb holds this immuneACCESS table with in-frame rearrangements only. Some clones are missing; in checked studies, unresolved V genes explain under half, and the rest has no known cause. The DNA was the basis for D and trimming; V, J and clone size are from that table. This sample lists around 10,000 clones; about 85% were detected once. 14% of the sample is held by the ten biggest clonotypes.

The chain was built from TRBV27 and TRBJ2-5; tentative D gene TRBD2, with 6 bases matching. Sequenced material: pancreas tissue with idiopathic chronic pancreatitis. Reading the label with the study, this specimen's cell subset or site is: chronic pancreatitis without an identified cause. The clonotype was recovered from a human donor with chronic pancreatitis. The CDR3 region reads CASSLWSGQAQETQYF. The DNA reads TGTGCCAGCAGTTTATGGAGCGGGCAGGCCCAAGAGACCCAGTACTTC.